Detailed here is one T cell receptor beta chain. Its antigen is undetermined. This entry comes from a study of T cells after yellow fever vaccination. Study findings and constraints: Any FACS-sorted repertoire could hold abundant clonotypes that contaminate it from the bulk population. Primary-vaccination clones mostly resurfaced post-booster (nearly 97% CD4, roughly 87% CD8). Some clonotypes were seen in both the CD4 and the CD8 compartments. These made up a small share and likely arose from convergent recombination.

Each CDR3 protein is one row after TCRdb ran MiXCR on the 5' RACE reads. The top ten hold approximately 0.84% of the sample, which has under 300,000 distinct CDR3 sequences, 6.9% seen once. Here the sequenced sample was CD4+ T cells sorted from PBMCs, taken 15 days after the yellow fever booster vaccination. The receptor's source is a young man who received the YFV17D yellow fever vaccine.

This CDR3 is CASSRYLQGAKNIQYF. The CDR3 nucleotides read TGTGCCAGCAGCCGATACCTCCAGGGGGCCAAAAACATTCAGTACTTC. The chain carries TRBV12-3 or TRBV12-4 and TRBJ2-4, with a possible D match to TRBD1 (6 bases). The V end lost 6 bases, the J end lost 1 base, and 16 bases lay between the germline ends. This CDR3 spans 16 amino acids.